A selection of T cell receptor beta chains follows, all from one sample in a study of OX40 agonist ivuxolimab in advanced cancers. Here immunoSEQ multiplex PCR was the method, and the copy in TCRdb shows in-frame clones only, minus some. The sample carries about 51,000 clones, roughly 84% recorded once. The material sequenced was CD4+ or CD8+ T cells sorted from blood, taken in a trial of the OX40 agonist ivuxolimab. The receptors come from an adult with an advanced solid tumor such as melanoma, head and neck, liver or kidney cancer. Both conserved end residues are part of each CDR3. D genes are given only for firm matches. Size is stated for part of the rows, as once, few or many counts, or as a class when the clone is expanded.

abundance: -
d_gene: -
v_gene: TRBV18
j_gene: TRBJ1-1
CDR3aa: CASSPPRGNTEAFF
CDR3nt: TGTGCCAGCTCACCACCGCGGGGTAACACTGAAGCTTTCTTT

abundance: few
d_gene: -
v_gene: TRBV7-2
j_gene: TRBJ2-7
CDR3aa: CASSADISYEQYF
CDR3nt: TGTGCCAGCAGCGCCGACATCTCCTACGAGCAGTACTTC

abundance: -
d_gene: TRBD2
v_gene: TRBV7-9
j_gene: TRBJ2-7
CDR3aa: CASSPGTSGSQYF
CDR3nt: TGTGCCAGCAGCCCCGGGACTAGCGGGAGCCAGTACTTC

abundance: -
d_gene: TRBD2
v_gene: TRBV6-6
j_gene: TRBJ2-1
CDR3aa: CASSHTSGGSVEQFF
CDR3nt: TGTGCCAGCAGTCACACTAGCGGGGGGTCGGTTGAGCAGTTCTTC

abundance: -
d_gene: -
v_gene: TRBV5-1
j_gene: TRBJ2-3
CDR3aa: CASSLELRDTQYF
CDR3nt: TGCGCCAGCAGCTTGGAGTTGCGAGATACGCAGTATTTT

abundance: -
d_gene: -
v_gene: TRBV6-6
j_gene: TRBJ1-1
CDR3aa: CASSYGGWNTEAFF
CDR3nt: TGTGCCAGCAGTTACGGGGGGTGGAACACTGAAGCTTTCTTT

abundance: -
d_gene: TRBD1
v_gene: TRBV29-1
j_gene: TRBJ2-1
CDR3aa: CSVPRTGTYNEQFF
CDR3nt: TGCAGCGTTCCCCGGACAGGGACCTACAATGAGCAGTTCTTC

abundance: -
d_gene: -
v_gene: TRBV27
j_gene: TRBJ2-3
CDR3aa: CASSRGRGTDTQYF
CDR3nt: TGTGCCAGCAGTCGCGGCCGCGGCACAGATACGCAGTATTTT

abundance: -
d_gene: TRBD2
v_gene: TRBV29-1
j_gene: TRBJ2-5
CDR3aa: CSVEGGGAVETQYF
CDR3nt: TGCAGCGTTGAGGGCGGGGGGGCCGTGGAGACCCAGTACTTC

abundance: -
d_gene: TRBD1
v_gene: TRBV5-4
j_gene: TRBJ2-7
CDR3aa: CASSPVGRGPYEQYF
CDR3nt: TGTGCCAGCAGCCCCGTGGGCAGGGGGCCCTACGAGCAGTACTTC

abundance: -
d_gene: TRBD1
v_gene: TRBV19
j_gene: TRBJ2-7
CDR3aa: CASSMGTVYEQYF
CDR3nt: TGTGCCAGTAGTATGGGGACAGTCTACGAGCAGTACTTC

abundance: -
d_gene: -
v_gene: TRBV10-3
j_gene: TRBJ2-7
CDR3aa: CAISEVLGFYERYF
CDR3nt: TGTGCCATCAGTGAGGTACTGGGTTTCTACGAGCGGTACTTC

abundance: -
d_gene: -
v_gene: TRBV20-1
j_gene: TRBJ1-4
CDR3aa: CSALTGEKLFF
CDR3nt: TGCAGTGCTCTGACAGGAGAAAAACTGTTTTTT

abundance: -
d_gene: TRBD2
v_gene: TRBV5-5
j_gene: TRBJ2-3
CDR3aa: CASRSRGGTDTQYF
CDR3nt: TGTGCCAGCAGGTCCCGGGGGGGCACAGATACGCAGTATTTT

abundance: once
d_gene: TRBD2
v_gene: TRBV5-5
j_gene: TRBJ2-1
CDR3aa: CASSLSQGTSGVGQFF
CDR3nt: TGTGCCAGCAGCTTGTCACAGGGGACTAGCGGTGTCGGGCAGTTCTTC

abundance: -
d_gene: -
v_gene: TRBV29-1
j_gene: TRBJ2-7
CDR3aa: CSVVEGPPYEQYF
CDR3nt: TGCAGCGTTGTGGAGGGCCCTCCCTACGAGCAGTACTTC

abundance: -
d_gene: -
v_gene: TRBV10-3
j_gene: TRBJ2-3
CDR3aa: CAIKPLATDTQYF
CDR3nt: TGTGCCATCAAACCACTAGCAACAGATACGCAGTATTTT

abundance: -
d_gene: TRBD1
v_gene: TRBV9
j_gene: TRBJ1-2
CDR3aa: CASSPPGQTLYGYTF
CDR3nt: TGTGCCAGCAGCCCACCGGGACAGACGTTATATGGCTACACCTTC

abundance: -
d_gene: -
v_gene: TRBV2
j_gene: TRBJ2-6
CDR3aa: CASSDWSSGANVLTF
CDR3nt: TGTGCCAGCAGTGACTGGAGCTCTGGGGCCAACGTCCTGACTTTC

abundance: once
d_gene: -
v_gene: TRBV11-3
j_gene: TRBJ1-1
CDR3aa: CASSPQNTEAFF
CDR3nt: TGTGCCAGCAGCCCGCAGAACACTGAAGCTTTCTTT

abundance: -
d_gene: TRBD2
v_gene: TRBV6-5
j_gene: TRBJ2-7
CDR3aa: CASRQTSGLREQYF
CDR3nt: TGTGCCAGCAGACAGACTAGCGGGTTGAGGGAGCAGTACTTC

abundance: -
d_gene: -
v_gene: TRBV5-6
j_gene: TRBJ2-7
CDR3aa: CASSLRAASYEQYF
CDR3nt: TGTGCCAGCAGCTTGAGAGCAGCCTCCTACGAGCAGTACTTC

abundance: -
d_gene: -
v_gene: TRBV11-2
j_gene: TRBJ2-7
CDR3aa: CASSAVTVYEQYF
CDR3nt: TGTGCCAGCAGCGCCGTGACAGTTTACGAGCAGTACTTC

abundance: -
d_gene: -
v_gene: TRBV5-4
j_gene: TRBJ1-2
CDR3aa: CASSLATVNYGYTF
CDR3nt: TGTGCCAGCAGCTTGGCTACAGTTAACTATGGCTACACCTTC

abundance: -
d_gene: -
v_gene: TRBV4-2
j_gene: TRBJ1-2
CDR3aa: CASSQEGQGVNGYTF
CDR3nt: TGTGCCAGCAGCCAAGAAGGCCAGGGAGTGAATGGCTACACCTTC

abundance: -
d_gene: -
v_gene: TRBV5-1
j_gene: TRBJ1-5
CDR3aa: CASSLGAAGTGQPQHF
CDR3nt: TGCGCCAGCAGCTTGGGGGCAGCGGGGACTGGACAGCCCCAGCATTTT

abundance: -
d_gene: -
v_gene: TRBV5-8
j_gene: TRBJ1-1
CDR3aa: CASSPVGGAATEAFF
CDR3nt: TGTGCCAGCAGCCCCGTCGGGGGGGCAGCCACTGAAGCTTTCTTT

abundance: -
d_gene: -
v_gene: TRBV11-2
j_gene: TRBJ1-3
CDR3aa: CASSLSGSGNTIYF
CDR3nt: TGTGCCAGCAGCTTATCTGGGTCTGGAAACACCATATATTTT

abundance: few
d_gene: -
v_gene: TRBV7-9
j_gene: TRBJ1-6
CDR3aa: CASRGSGDSPLHF
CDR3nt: TGTGCCAGCAGGGGCAGCGGGGATTCACCCCTCCACTTT

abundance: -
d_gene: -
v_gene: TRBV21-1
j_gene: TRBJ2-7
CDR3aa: CASSTPGQGSGEQYF
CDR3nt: TGTGCCAGCAGCACTCCGGGACAGGGTTCGGGGGAGCAGTACTTC

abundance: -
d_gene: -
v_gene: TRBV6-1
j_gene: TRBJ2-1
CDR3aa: CASSELGSEQFF
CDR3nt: TGTGCCAGCAGTGAATTGGGGAGTGAGCAGTTCTTC

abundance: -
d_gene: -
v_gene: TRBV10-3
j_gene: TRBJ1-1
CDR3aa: CAIRAQGMNTEAFF
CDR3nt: TGTGCCATCAGGGCACAGGGTATGAACACTGAAGCTTTCTTT

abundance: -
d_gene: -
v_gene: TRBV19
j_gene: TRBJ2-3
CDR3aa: CASSIGGGTDTQYF
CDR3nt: TGTGCCAGTAGTATAGGTGGGGGCACAGATACGCAGTATTTT

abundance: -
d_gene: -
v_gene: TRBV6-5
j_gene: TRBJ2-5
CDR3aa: CASSYSGLQETQYF
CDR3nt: TGTGCCAGCAGTTACTCGGGCCTTCAAGAGACCCAGTACTTC

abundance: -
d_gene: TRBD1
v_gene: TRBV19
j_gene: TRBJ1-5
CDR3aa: CASSMGTGTQPQHF
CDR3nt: TGTGCCAGTAGTATGGGGACAGGGACTCAGCCCCAGCATTTT

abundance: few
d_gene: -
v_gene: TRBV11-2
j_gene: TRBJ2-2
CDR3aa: CASSLAGTLRTGELFF
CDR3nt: TGTGCCAGCAGCTTAGCCGGGACTCTGAGGACCGGGGAGCTGTTTTTT

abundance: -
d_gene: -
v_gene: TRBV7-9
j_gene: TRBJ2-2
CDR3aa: CASIPRDGWTGELFF
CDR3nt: TGTGCCAGCATCCCCCGAGATGGATGGACCGGGGAGCTGTTTTTT

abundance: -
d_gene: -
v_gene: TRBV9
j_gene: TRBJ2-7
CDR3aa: CASSVAASYSYEQYF
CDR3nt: TGTGCCAGCAGCGTAGCCGCATCCTACTCCTACGAGCAGTACTTC

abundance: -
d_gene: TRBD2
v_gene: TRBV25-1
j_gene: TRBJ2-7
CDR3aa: CATTGGEGAYEQYF
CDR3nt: TGTGCCACCACGGGAGGGGAAGGGGCCTACGAGCAGTACTTC

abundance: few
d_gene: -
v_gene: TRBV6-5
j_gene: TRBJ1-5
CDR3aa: CASSEDRGQPQHF
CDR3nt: TGTGCCAGCAGTGAAGATAGGGGCCAGCCCCAGCATTTT

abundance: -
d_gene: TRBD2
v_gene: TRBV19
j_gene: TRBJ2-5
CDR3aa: CASRERGVGETQYF
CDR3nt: TGTGCCAGTAGAGAGCGGGGGGTGGGAGAGACCCAGTACTTC

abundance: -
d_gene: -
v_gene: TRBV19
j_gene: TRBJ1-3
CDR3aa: CASSIDASGNTIYF
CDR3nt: TGTGCCAGTAGTATAGATGCGTCTGGAAACACCATATATTTT

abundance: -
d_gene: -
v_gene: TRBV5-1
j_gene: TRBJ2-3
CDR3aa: CASSLEQGSDTQYF
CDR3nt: TGCGCCAGCAGCTTGGAACAGGGTTCAGATACGCAGTATTTT

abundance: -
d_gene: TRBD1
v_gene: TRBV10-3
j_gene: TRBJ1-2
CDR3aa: CAISRTGEEGYTF
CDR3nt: TGTGCCATCAGTCGGACAGGGGAGGAGGGCTACACCTTC

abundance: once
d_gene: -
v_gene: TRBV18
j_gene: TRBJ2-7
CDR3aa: CASSPLQGPSYEQYF
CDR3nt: TGTGCCAGCTCACCTCTACAGGGTCCCTCCTACGAGCAGTACTTC